This record concerns one T cell receptor beta chain sequence. The antigen remains undetermined. Stated treatment: oral pan-JAK inhibitor, 5-10 mg twice daily. This entry is derived from a study of CD8+ T cells in alopecia areata. Study at large: Treatment of the treated patients consisted of oral tofacitinib, 5 to 10 mg twice daily. Study-wide findings and caveats: Within the top 100, expanded CD8+ clones significantly decreased with tofacitinib, as did scalp clonality. TCR sharing was clearer in mice than between patients, perhaps partly owing to patient HLA diversity.

V lost 0 bases to trimming and J lost 4 bases, with 3 bases between them. The CDR3 contains 12 residues. Germline CDR1 and CDR2: MGHDK and SYGVNS. RNA extraction and reverse transcription yielded cDNA as sequencing template. The table came from immunoSEQ multiplex PCR; TCRdb's copy has only in-frame clones and leaves some out. The sample includes about 270,000 clones, 60% of them seen just once. V and J are TRBV25-1 and TRBJ2-5; D uncertain. The sequence was obtained from a human donor with alopecia areata. Sample: CD4+ T cells sorted from blood, taken around week 52, from a patient treated with tofacitinib. The CDR3 spells CASSEYGETQYF. For the CDR3, the DNA is TGTGCCAGCAGTGAATACGGAGAGACCCAGTACTTC.